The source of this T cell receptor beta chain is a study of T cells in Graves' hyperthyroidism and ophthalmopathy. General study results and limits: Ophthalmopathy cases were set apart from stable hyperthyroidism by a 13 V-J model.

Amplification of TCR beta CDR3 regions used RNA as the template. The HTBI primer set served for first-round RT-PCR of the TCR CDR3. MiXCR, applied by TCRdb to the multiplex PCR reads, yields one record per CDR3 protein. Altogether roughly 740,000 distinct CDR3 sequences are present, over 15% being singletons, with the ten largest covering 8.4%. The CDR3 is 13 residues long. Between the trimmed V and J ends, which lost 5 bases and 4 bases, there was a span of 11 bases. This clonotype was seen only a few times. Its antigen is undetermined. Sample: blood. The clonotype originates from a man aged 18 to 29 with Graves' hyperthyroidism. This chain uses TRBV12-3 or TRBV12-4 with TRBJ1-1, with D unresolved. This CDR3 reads CASSISWSTEAFF. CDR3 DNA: TGTGCCAGCAGTATTTCATGGAGCACTGAAGCTTTCTTT.